This T cell receptor (beta chain) was found in a study of T cells after yellow fever vaccination. MiXCR, run by TCRdb on the 5' RACE reads, gives a single entry per CDR3 protein. The table records more than 350,000 distinct CDR3 sequences, around a tenth of them present only once. V dropped 4 bases and J dropped 5; count of bases not matched to a gene: 6. Germline-derived CDR1 and CDR2 are MNHEY and SMNVEV (reference sequence). The CDR3 is 16 residues long. On this clonotype itself: No antigen is known for it.

Whole-study results and caveats: Weaker, the secondary response peaked sooner, at day 5 versus 15.

This clonotype was obtained from a man aged 18 to 29 who received the YFV17D yellow fever vaccine. V and J are TRBV27 and TRBJ2-5; the match to TRBD2 covers 14 bases. The starting material was PBMCs, obtained on the day of the first yellow fever vaccination. For the CDR3, the DNA is TGTGCCAGCAGTTCCGGACTAGCGGGGGGCTTGGAGACCCAGTACTTC. Protein product: CASSSGLAGGLETQYF.